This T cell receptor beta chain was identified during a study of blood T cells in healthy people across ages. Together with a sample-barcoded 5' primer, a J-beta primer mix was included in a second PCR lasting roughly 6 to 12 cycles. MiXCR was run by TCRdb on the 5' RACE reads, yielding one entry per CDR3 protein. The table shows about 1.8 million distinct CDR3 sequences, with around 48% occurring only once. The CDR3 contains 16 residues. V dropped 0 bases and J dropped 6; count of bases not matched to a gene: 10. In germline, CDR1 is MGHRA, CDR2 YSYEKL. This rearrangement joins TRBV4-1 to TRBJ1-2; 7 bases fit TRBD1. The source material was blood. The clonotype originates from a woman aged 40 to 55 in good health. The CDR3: CASSQEMGDRADGYTF. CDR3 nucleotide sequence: TGCGCCAGCAGCCAAGAGATGGGAGACAGGGCTGATGGCTACACCTTC.